These 20 T cell receptor beta chains originate from one sample sequenced in a study of beta chain features in type 1 diabetes (dated by TCRdb to between 2018 and 2020). The protocol used for the library was the immunoSEQ multiplex PCR assay. The entire isolated RNA was reverse transcribed using the High Capacity cDNA Reverse Transcription Kit, and thus expressed TCRB transcripts were sequenced. As stored in TCRdb, this immuneACCESS dataset retains in-frame rearrangements with V and J assigned. A fraction of the clones does not appear; measured against another copy, unresolved V genes explain less than half of the discrepancy, and the remainder lacks a known reason. Recorded for this sample are about 360,000 clones; around 12% of them occurred a single time. Roughly 0.015% of the sample goes to the ten largest clones. The specimen sequenced was naive CD4+ T cells from blood. The cell subset or site label of this sample denotes: true naive CD4+ T cells. The receptors derive from a man between 18 and 35 years old in good health.

This clone was observed at least ten times. The chain employs TRBV30 and TRBJ2-6, with D uncertain. V was trimmed by 2 bases and J by 4 bases, leaving 6 bases between them. Germline CDR1 reads GTSNPN; CDR2 reads SVGIG (reference sequence). The CDR3 has 13 amino acids. CDR3 bases: TGTGCCTGGAGTCCCGGGGGGGCCAACGTCCTGACTTTC. Its protein is CAWSPGGANVLTF.

This clone has more than one count but fewer than ten. The DNA for the CDR3 is TGTGCCAGCAGCTGGACTAGCGCGGGGTGGTACTTC. Protein: CASSWTSAGWYF. The V gene is TRBV28, the J gene TRBJ2-7; 9 nucleotides align to TRBD2. V lost 6 bases to trimming and J lost 12 bases; unmatched junction nucleotides: 9. Germline lookup yields CDR1 MDHEN and CDR2 SYDVKM. The CDR3 covers 12 residues.

The rearrangement links TRBV6-5 to TRBJ1-1, with 9 bases matching TRBD1. J gave up 3 bases and V 0 bases, and 2 bases lay outside the gene matches. The CDR3 length is 15 residues. The germline CDR1 and CDR2 sequences are MNHEY and SVGAGI. The CDR3 here is CASSYSYRGHTEAFF. CDR3 nucleotide sequence: TGTGCCAGCAGTTACTCGTACAGGGGGCACACTGAAGCTTTCTTT.

This clone turned up a few times. The chain uses TRBV7-8 and TRBJ2-7; 10 nucleotides match TRBD2. The CDR3 extends over 16 amino acids. Germline V lookup: CDR1 SGHVS, CDR2 FQNEAQ. J lost 9 bases, V lost 3 bases, and 14 bases had no gene match. In DNA, the CDR3 is TGTGCCAGCAGCTTCAGAGGGGTAGCGGGAGGAAATGTGCAGTACTTC. It yields the protein CASSFRGVAGGNVQYF.

The chain links TRBV5-4 to TRBJ1-5, with 9 bases fitting TRBD1. With V trimmed by 4 bases and J by 9 bases, 8 bases remained unmatched. Germline-derived CDR1 and CDR2 are SGHNT and YYREEE (reference sequence). This CDR3 comprises 14 residues. This CDR3 is CASSQRTGELPQHF. In DNA form, the CDR3 reads TGTGCCAGCAGCCAGAGGACAGGGGAGTTGCCCCAGCATTTT.

This clone turned up a few times. J is TRBJ1-5 and V is TRBV7-9; no clear D. With 1 base removed from V and 0 bases from J, the gap between germline ends came to 10 bases. The germline gives CDR1 SEHNR, CDR2 FQNEAQ (reference sequence). The CDR3 runs 16 residues. The CDR3 nucleotides read TGTGCCAGCAGCTTAGGGGCAGGATATAGCAATCAGCCCCAGCATTTT. Its protein product is CASSLGAGYSNQPQHF.

V and J are TRBV15 and TRBJ1-5; possibly TRBD1 for D (5 bases). The CDR3 covers 14 residues. Germline CDR1 and CDR2: LNHNV and YYDKDF (reference sequence). Trimming removed 4 bases at V and 7 bases at J, with 14 bases between. The CDR3 DNA sequence: TGTGCCACCAGCACTTGGGGGGACCGGCAGCCCCAGCATTTT. The encoded protein is CATSTWGDRQPQHF.

This clone was detected a few times. The gene calls are TRBV4-2 and TRBJ1-2, with D perhaps matching TRBD1 (5 bases). The CDR3 sequence is 15 residues long. V lost 0 bases and J 7 bases, leaving 15 bases between the germline ends. Germline CDR1 and CDR2: LGHNA and YNFKEQ. CDR3 DNA sequence: TGTGCCAGCAGCCAAGACTACGCAGGGTCGGGTGGCTACACCTTC. It is translated as CASSQDYAGSGGYTF.

This clone was observed a few times. The chain uses TRBV7-8 and TRBJ1-1, with D hard to call. Per the germline V gene, CDR1 is SGHVS and CDR2 is FQNEAQ. Trimming cost V 6 bases and J 2 bases, with 10 bases left between them. CDR3 length: 13 amino acids. In nucleotides, the CDR3 is TGTGCCAGCAGTACGGGAGGAAACACTGAAGCTTTCTTT. Protein: CASSTGGNTEAFF.

This chain uses TRBV28 with TRBJ1-1, with D maybe TRBD1 (5 bases). The CDR3 is made up of 15 amino acids. CDR1 is MDHEN, CDR2 SYDVKM, per germline. The ends were cut back, 4 bases at V and 1 base at J, with 13 bases in the middle. The DNA of the CDR3 is TGTGCCAGCAGTTCTGGACATACCCAGAACACTGAAGCTTTCTTT. Protein: CASSSGHTQNTEAFF.

Only a few counts were recorded for this clone. The V and J genes are TRBV10-3 and TRBJ1-6, with 7 nucleotides matching TRBD1. The germline gives CDR1 ENHRY, CDR2 SYGVKD. This CDR3 is built from 14 residues. V lost 4 bases to trimming and J lost 8 bases; unmatched junction nucleotides: 5. CDR3 amino acids: CAISGQGGDSPLHF. The CDR3 bases are TGTGCCATCAGTGGTCAAGGGGGCGATTCACCCCTCCACTTT.

The genes are TRBV6-6 and TRBJ1-2; weak D call: TRBD1 (6 bases). Germline assignment: CDR1 MNHNY and CDR2 SVGAGI (reference sequence). V shed 8 bases and J shed 5 bases, with 18 bases lying between them. The length of the CDR3 is 14 residues. Here the CDR3 DNA reads TGTGCCAGCCGCATCCAACAGGGCCTTTATGGCTACACCTTC. Amino acid sequence: CASRIQQGLYGYTF.

The sample holds a few counts of this clone. The chain couples TRBV7-2 to TRBJ2-7, with 9 bases lining up with TRBD1. Germline lookup yields CDR1 SGHTA and CDR2 FQGNSA. V dropped 8 bases and J dropped 7; count of bases not matched to a gene: 15. This CDR3 spans 15 amino acids. The CDR3 reads CASGLRDRATQEQYF. In nucleotides, the CDR3 is TGTGCCAGCGGCCTCCGGGACAGGGCTACCCAAGAGCAGTACTTC.

In its sample, this clone was seen a few times. The rearrangement links TRBV7-9 to TRBJ2-7; D possibly corresponds to TRBD2 (5 bases). The V end was cut by 5 bases, the J end by 2 bases, with 22 bases between. This CDR3 region has 17 residues. Per germline, CDR1 SEHNR and CDR2 FQNEAQ (reference sequence). The CDR3 sequence is CASSEDRLTTEAYEQYF. The CDR3 DNA follows: TGTGCCAGCAGCGAGGACCGACTAACTACAGAGGCCTACGAGCAGTACTTC.

This clone was counted a few times. The rearrangement links TRBV9 to TRBJ2-1, with D tentatively TRBD2 (7 bases). CDR1 is SGDLS and CDR2 is YYNGEE in the germline V gene. This CDR3 has 14 amino acids. Trimming stripped 0 bases from V and 10 bases from J, with 14 bases between. CDR3 protein: CASSVDRGRGEQFF. In DNA form, the CDR3 reads TGTGCCAGCAGCGTAGATAGGGGGAGGGGAGAGCAGTTCTTC.

This clone occurred a few times. The rearrangement uses TRBV15 and TRBJ1-6; D is perhaps TRBD1 (5 bases). Germline values: CDR1 LNHNV, CDR2 YYDKDF (reference sequence). Trimming removed 0 bases at V and 2 bases at J, with 17 bases between. The CDR3 has 19 residues. CDR3 nucleotide sequence: TGTGCCACCAGCAGAGATGGGGCCTCGACGGTGACCTATAATTCACCCCTCCACTTT. It is translated as CATSRDGASTVTYNSPLHF.

The genes are TRBV28 and TRBJ1-4, with D possibly being TRBD1 (5 bases). Trimming stripped 6 bases from V and 7 bases from J, with 15 bases between. The CDR3 spans 14 residues. Germline V CDR1 and CDR2: MDHEN, SYDVKM. The CDR3 nucleotides are TGTGCCAGCAGCCAAGGACAAATGGGTGAAAAACTGTTTTTT. Translation: CASSQGQMGEKLFF.

This clone was picked up a small number of times. The rearrangement uses TRBV15 and TRBJ1-1, with D perhaps TRBD1 (6 bases). Between the trimmed V and J ends, which lost 3 bases and 3 bases, there was a span of 14 bases. The CDR3 runs to 15 residues. The germline V gene encodes CDR1 LNHNV and CDR2 YYDKDF (reference sequence). CDR3 DNA sequence: TGTGCCACCAGCAGGTTGGGGGCAGGCGACACTGAAGCTTTCTTT. As protein: CATSRLGAGDTEAFF.

This clone was recorded a few times. This chain joins TRBV7-2 and TRBJ2-3; a weak D match, TRBD2 (5 bases). Trimming cost V 1 base and J 5 bases, with 13 bases left between them. Germline V CDR1 and CDR2: SGHTA, FQGNSA. The CDR3 length is 15 residues. In DNA form, the CDR3 reads TGTGCCAGCAGCTTAGTACGGAATGGAGGAGATACGCAGTATTTT. Translating gives CASSLVRNGGDTQYF.

This clone was detected only a few times. This chain joins TRBV28 and TRBJ2-1, with 13 nucleotides matching TRBD2. CDR3 length: 16 residues. Looked up from germline, CDR1 is MDHEN and CDR2 is SYDVKM. The ends lost 5 bases at V and 7 bases at J; junction bases unmatched: 8. CDR3: CASSPWTSGSRNEQFF. Here the CDR3 DNA reads TGTGCCAGCAGTCCCTGGACTAGCGGGAGCCGGAATGAGCAGTTCTTC.